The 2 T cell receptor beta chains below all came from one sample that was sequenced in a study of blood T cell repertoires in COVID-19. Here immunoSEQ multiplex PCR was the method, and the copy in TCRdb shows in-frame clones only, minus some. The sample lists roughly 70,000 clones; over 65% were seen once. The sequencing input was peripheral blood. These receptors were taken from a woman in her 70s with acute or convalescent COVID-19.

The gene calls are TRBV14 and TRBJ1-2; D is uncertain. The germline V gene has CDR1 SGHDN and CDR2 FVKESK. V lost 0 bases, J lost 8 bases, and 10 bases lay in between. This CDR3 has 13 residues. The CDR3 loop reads CASSQDGVEGYTF. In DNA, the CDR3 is TGTGCCAGCAGCCAAGACGGGGTGGAAGGCTACACCTTC. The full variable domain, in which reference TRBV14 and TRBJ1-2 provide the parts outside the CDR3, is EAGVTQFPSHSVIEKGQTVTLRCDPISGHDNLYWYRRVMGKEIKFLLHFVKESKQDESGMPNNRFLAERTGGTYSTLKVQPAELEDSGVYFCASSQDGVEGYTFGSGTRLTVV.

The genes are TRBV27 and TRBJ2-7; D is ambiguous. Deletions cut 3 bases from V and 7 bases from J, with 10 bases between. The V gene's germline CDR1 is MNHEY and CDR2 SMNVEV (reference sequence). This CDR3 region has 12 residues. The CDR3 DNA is TGTGCCAGCAGTTTTACCCCTGAGGAGCAGTACTTC. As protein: CASSFTPEEQYF.